This entry is about one T cell receptor (beta chain). The sample originates from a study of control samples from healthy donors and cancer patients. The CDR3 contains 15 residues. Between the trimmed V and J ends, which lost 2 bases and 0 bases, there was a span of 5 bases. Looked up from germline, CDR1 is SNHLY and CDR2 is FYNNEI. Data came from immunoSEQ multiplex PCR; TCRdb stores just in-frame clones and leaves some out. The sample includes about 120,000 clones, approximately 87% of them seen just once. Input material: blood. The chain recombines TRBV2 with TRBJ1-6; no definite D call. The sequence came from a man between 25 and 39 years old in good health. This CDR3 is CASSEKGSYNSPLHF. The CDR3 DNA follows: TGTGCCAGCAGTGAAAAAGGCTCCTATAATTCACCCCTCCACTTT.